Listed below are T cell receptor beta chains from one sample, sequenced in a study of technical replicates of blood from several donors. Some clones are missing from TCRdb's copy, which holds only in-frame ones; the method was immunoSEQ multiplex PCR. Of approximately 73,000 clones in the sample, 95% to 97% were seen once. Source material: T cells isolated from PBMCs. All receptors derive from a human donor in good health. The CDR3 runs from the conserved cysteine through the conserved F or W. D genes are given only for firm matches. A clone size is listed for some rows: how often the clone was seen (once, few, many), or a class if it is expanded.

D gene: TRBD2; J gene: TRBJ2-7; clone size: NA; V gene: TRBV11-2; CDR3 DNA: TGTGCCAGCAGAGGAGGGGGGACTAGCGGGAGGGACGAGCAGTACTTC; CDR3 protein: CASRGGGTSGRDEQYF
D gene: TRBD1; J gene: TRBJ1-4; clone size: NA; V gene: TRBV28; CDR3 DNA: TGTGCCAGCACGACAGGGTTACGAGAAAAACTGTTTTTT; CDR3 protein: CASTTGLREKLFF
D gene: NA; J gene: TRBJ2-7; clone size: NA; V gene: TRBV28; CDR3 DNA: NA; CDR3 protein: CASSILGRGGSVGYLEQYF
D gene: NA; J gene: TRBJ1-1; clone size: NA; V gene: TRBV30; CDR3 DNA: TGTGCCTGGAGTTACGGGAGGTTAGAAAACACTGAAGCTTTCTTT; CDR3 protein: CAWSYGRLENTEAFF
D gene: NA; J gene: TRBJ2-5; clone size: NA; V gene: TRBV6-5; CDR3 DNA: TGTGCCAGCAGTTACCGAGGCGGATACGAGACCCAGTACTTC; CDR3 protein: CASSYRGGYETQYF
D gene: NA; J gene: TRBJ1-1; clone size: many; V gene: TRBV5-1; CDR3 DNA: TGCGCCAGCAGCTTGGAAGCCGCTGAGACTGAAGCTTTCTTT; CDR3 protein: CASSLEAAETEAFF
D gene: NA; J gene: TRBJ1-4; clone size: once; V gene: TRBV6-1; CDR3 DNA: TGTGCCAGCAGTGAACATCCGGGAACAACGGAAAAACTGTTTTTT; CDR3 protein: CASSEHPGTTEKLFF
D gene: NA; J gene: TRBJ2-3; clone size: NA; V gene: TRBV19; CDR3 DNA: TGTGCCAGTAGCTACCAGGGGAAGCGCGGAGATACGCAGTATTTT; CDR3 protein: CASSYQGKRGDTQYF
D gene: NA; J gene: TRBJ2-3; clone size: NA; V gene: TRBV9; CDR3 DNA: TGTGCCAGCAGCGTAGAATCTGGGGGCCTAAGCACAGATACGCAGTATTTT; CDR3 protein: CASSVESGGLSTDTQYF
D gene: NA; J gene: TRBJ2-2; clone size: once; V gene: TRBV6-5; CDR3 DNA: TGTGCCAGCAGTTACGGGGGGACGGGGGAGCTGTTTTTT; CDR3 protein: CASSYGGTGELFF
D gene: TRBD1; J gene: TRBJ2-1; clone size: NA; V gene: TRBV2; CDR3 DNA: TGTGCCAGCACCGGGACAGGGGAATACAATGAGCAGTTCTTC; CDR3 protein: CASTGTGEYNEQFF
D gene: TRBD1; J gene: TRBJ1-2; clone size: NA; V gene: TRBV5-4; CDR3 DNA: TGTGCCAGCAGCTTCCGGGACAGGGACTATGGCTACACCTTC; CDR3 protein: CASSFRDRDYGYTF
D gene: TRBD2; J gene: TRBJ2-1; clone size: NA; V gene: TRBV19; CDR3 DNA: TGTGCCAGTAAGGGCGGGAGGCCCTACAATGAGCAGTTCTTC; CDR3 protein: CASKGGRPYNEQFF
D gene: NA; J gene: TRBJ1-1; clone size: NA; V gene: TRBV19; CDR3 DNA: TGTGCCAGTATCGTCACTGGGGGGACTGAAGCTTTCTTT; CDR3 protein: CASIVTGGTEAFF
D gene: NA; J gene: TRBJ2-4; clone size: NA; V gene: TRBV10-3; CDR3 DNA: TGTGCCATCAGTGAGTCAGAACTAGCCAAAAACATTCAGTACTTC; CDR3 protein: CAISESELAKNIQYF
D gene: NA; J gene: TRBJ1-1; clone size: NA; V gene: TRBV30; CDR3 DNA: TGTGCCTGGAGTGTACATCCTCCTGGACACATGAACACTGAAGCTTTCTTT; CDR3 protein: CAWSVHPPGHMNTEAFF
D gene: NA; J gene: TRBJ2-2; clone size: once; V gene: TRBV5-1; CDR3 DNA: TGCGCCAGCAGGGGAGTGGGCACCGGGGAGCTGTTTTTT; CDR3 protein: CASRGVGTGELFF
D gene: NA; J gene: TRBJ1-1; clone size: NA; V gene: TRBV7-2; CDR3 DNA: TGTGCCAGCAGCTTACAGCCAGGGCTGAGAACTGAAGCTTTCTTT; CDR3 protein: CASSLQPGLRTEAFF
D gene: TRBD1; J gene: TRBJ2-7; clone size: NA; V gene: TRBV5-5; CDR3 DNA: TGTGCCAGCAGCTTACCGGGACAGTCCTACGAGCAGTACTTC; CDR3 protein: CASSLPGQSYEQYF
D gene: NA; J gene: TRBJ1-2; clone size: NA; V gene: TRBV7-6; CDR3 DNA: TGTGCCAGCAGCTTAGCCTCCGACCAAGGGGATGGCTACACCTTC; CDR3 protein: CASSLASDQGDGYTF
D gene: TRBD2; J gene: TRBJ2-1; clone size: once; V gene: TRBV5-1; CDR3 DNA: TGCGCCAGCGGACTAGCGGGAGACAATGAGCAGTTCTTC; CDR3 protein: CASGLAGDNEQFF
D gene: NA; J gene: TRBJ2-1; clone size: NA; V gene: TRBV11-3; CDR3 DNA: TGTGCCAGCAGCCATAGGAGCAATGAGCGGGTTATACAGTTCTTC; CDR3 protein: CASSHRSNERVIQFF
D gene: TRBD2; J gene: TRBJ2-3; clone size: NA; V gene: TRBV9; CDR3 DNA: TGTGCCAGCAGCCCGAGGACTAGCCCGGGGGATACGCAGTATTTT; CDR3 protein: CASSPRTSPGDTQYF
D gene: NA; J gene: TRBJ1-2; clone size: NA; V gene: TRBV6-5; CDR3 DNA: TGTGCCAGCAGGATAACAGGAGTTCTAAACTATGGCTACACCTTC; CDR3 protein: CASRITGVLNYGYTF
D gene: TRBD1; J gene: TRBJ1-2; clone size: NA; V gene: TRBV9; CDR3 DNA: TGTGCCAGCAGCACCCGGGACAGGGGTTTTCACTATGGCTACACCTTC; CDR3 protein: CASSTRDRGFHYGYTF
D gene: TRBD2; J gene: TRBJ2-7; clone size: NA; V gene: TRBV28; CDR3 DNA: TGTGCCAGCAGTCCCCCTTCCGGGGGGGACACCAGATCCTACGAGCAGTACTTC; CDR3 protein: CASSPPSGGDTRSYEQYF
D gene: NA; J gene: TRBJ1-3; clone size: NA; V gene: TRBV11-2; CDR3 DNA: TGTGCCAGCAGCTTAGCAGGACAGCGACCCTCCTCTGGAAACACCATATATTTT; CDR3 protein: CASSLAGQRPSSGNTIYF
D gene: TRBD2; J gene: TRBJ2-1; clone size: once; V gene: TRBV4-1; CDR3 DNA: TGCGCCAGCAGCCCATACCTAGCGGGAGAAGACAATGAGCAGTTCTTC; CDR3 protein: CASSPYLAGEDNEQFF
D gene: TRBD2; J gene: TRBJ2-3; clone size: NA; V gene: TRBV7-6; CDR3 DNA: TGTGCCAGCAGCTTAGAGGGAGGGGTTGGCACAGATACGCAGTATTTT; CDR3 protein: CASSLEGGVGTDTQYF
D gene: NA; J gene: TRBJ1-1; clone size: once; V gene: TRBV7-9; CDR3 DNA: TGTGCCAGCACCATGAACACTGAAGCTTTCTTT; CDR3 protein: CASTMNTEAFF
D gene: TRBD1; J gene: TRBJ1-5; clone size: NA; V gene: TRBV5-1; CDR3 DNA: TGCGCCAGCAGCCGGACAGGGGAGAGATTTCAGCCCCAGCATTTT; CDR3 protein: CASSRTGERFQPQHF
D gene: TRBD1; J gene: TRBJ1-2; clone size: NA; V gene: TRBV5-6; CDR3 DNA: TGTGCCAGCAGCCTAGGACAGGTCTCTGGCTACACCTTC; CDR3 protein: CASSLGQVSGYTF
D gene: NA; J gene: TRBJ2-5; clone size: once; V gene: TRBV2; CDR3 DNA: TGTGCCAGCAGTGGGGAGCCTGGAGAGACCCAGTACTTC; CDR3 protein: CASSGEPGETQYF
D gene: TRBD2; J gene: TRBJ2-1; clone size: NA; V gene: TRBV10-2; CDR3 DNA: TGCGCCAGCCAGATCAGCGGGAGCTCCTACAATGAGCAGTTCTTC; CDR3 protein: CASQISGSSYNEQFF
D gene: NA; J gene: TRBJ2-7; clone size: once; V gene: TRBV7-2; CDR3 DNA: TGTGCCAGCAGCGTCGCACTCGTACGTGCCTACGAGCAGTACTTC; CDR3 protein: CASSVALVRAYEQYF
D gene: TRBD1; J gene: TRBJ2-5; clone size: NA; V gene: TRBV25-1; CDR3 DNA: TGTGCCAGCAGTGTTCCGGGACAGGGGGCGCATTTGGAGACCCAGTACTTC; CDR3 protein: CASSVPGQGAHLETQYF
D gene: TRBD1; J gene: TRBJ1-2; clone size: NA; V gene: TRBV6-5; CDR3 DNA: TGTGCCAGCAGTTCGTCTACAGGGGGAGATGGCTACACCTTC; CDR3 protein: CASSSSTGGDGYTF
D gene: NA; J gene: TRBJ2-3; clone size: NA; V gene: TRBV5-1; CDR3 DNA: TGCGCCAGCAGCCTCCCACAGGGGACTAGCACAGATACGCAGTATTTT; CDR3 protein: CASSLPQGTSTDTQYF
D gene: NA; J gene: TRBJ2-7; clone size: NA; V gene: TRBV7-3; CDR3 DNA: TGTGCCAGCAGCTTCGATTCAGGGTACGAGCAGTACTTC; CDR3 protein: CASSFDSGYEQYF
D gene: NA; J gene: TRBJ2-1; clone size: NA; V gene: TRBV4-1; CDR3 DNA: TGCGCCAGCAGCCCTCTAGCGTTGGACAATGAGCAGTTCTTC; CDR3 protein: CASSPLALDNEQFF
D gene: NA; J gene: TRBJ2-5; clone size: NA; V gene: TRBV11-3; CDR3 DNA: TGTGCCAGCAGCTTAGACGCAGGATACCAAGAGACCCAGTACTTC; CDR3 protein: CASSLDAGYQETQYF
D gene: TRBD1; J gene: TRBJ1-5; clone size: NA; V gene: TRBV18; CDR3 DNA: TGTGCCAGCTCACCAATAGGGACAGGATGGAATCAGCCCCAGCATTTT; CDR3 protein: CASSPIGTGWNQPQHF
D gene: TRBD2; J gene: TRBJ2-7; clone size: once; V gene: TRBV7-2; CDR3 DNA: TGTGCCAGCAGCTCGAATGGACTAGCGGGAGGAAATACCTACGAGCAGTACTTC; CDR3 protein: CASSSNGLAGGNTYEQYF
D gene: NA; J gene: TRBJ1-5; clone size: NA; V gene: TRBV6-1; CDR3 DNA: TGTGCCAGCAGATTTATTGATCAGCCCCAGCATTTT; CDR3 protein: CASRFIDQPQHF
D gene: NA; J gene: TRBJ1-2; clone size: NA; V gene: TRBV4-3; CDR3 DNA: TGCGCCAGCAGCCAAGATGGGGACACTCTAACACCCTATGGCTACACCTTC; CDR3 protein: CASSQDGDTLTPYGYTF
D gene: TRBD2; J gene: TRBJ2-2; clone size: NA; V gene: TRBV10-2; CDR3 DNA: TGCGCCAGCAGCGTCAGCGGGATTAACACCGGGGAGCTGTTTTTT; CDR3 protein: CASSVSGINTGELFF
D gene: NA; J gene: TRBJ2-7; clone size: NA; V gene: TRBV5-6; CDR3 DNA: TGTGCCAGCAGCCCTGGACTCGGGGAGTACGAGCAGTACTTC; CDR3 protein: CASSPGLGEYEQYF
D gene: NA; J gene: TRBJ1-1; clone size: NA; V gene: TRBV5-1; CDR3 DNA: TGCGCCAGCAGCTTGTCGAGACAGAACACTGAAGCTTTCTTT; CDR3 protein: CASSLSRQNTEAFF
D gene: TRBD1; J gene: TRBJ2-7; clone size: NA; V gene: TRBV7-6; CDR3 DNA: TGTGCCAGCAGCTTCCAGCCCCAGGGGGTGCAGTACTTC; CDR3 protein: CASSFQPQGVQYF
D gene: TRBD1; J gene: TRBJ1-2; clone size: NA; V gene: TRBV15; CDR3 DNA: TGTGCCACCAGCAGGGAGACAGGGTTTAACTATGGCTACACCTTC; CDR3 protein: CATSRETGFNYGYTF
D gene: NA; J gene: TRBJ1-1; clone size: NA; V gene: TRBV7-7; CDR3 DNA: TGTGCCAGCAGCTCGACAGTGAACACTGAAGCTTTCTTT; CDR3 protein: CASSSTVNTEAFF
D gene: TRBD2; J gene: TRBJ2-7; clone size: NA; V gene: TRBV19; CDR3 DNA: TGTGCCAGTGCTGGGACTAGTCTTTACGAGCAGTACTTC; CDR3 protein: CASAGTSLYEQYF
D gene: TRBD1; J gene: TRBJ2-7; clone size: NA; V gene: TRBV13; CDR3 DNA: TGTGCCAGCAGCTCGACAGGGTTATGGGAGCAGTACTTC; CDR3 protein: CASSSTGLWEQYF
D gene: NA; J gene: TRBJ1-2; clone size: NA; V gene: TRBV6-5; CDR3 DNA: TGTGCCGTGGGTGAGGGCTATGGCTACACCTTC; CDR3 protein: CAVGEGYGYTF